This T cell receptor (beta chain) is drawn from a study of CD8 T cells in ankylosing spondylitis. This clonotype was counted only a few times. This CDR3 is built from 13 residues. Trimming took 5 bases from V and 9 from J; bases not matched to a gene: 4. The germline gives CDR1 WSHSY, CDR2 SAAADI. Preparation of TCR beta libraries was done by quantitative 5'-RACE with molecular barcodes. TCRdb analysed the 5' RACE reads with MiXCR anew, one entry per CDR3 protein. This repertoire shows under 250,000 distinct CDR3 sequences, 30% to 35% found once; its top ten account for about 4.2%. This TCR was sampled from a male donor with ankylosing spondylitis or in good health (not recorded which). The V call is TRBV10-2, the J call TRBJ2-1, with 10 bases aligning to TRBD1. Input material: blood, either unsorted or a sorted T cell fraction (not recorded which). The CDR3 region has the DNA TGCGCCAGCAGTCAGGACAGGGGGGGTGAGCAGTTCTTC. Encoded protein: CASSQDRGGEQFF.